Below are 4 T cell receptor beta chains sequenced from a single sample in a study of cytomegalovirus exposure and HLA in healthy donors. The PCR ran on 60 Vbeta and 13 Jbeta primers. Assay used: immunoSEQ multiplex PCR; TCRdb lists only in-frame clones, some missing. The repertoire holds 85,000 to 100,000 clones, with about 76% as singletons. Material: PBMCs. The source of these receptors is a human donor in good health.

The chain carries TRBV18 and TRBJ1-5, with D possibly matching TRBD1 (6 bases). Deletions cut 3 bases from V and 5 bases from J, with 14 bases between. The CDR3 loop spans 15 amino acids. From germline, CDR1 is KGHSH and CDR2 LQKENI. The CDR3 reads CASSPVYEGDQPQHF. As DNA, the CDR3 is TGTGCCAGCTCACCGGTTTACGAGGGGGATCAGCCCCAGCATTTT.

This clone was detected only a few times. This chain links TRBV6-6 with TRBJ1-4; D gene uncertain. There are 13 residues in the CDR3. Looked up from germline, CDR1 is MNHNY and CDR2 is SVGAGI (reference sequence). Trimming removed 7 bases from V and 2 bases from J, with 8 bases in between. The CDR3 DNA reads TGTGCCAGCATGGAGATGACTAATGAAAAACTGTTTTTT. It yields the protein CASMEMTNEKLFF.

The J gene is TRBJ2-2, the V gene TRBV5-6, with 7 bases matching TRBD1. The CDR3 has 14 residues. With 9 bases clipped from V and 7 bases from J, the junction kept 12 bases outside the gene matches. The germline V gene encodes CDR1 SGHDT and CDR2 YYEEEE. As DNA, the CDR3 is TGTGCCACCCACCCGACAGGGAGAGGCGGGGAGCTGTTTTTT. It is translated as CATHPTGRGGELFF.

CDR3 coding DNA: TGTGCCAGCAGCTTAGTCTCCGGAGCTGGGCCCCAGCATTTT. This translates into CASSLVSGAGPQHF. The chain links TRBV7-8 to TRBJ1-5; D is undetermined. Trimming took 1 base from V and 9 from J, leaving 13 bases between them. There are 14 residues in the CDR3. CDR1 and CDR2 from the germline V gene are SGHVS and FQNEAQ.